This TCR beta chain was observed in a study of early T cells in non-severe SARS-CoV-2 infection. On the study more broadly: Unpaired chains resulted from sequencing bulk RNA of unsorted whole blood.

The TCR library protocol attached unique molecular identifiers to the individual cDNA molecules. TCRdb passed the 5' RACE reads through MiXCR, listing each CDR3 protein once. The data show more than 55,000 distinct CDR3 sequences, with about 8.9% seen just once and under 20% held by the top ten. The ends lost 2 bases at V and 2 bases at J; junction bases unmatched: 4. The CDR3 is 15 amino acids. This clonotype was found a few times. This clonotype was sampled from an adult who was a healthcare worker with PCR-confirmed SARS-CoV-2 infection or an uninfected control (not recorded which). The chain carries TRBV12-3 or TRBV12-4 and TRBJ2-7; 9 nucleotides agree with TRBD1. Sequenced material: whole blood. The CDR3 is CASSLNTGGPYEQYF. CDR3 sequence (DNA): TGTGCCAGCAGTTTAAATACAGGGGGCCCCTACGAGCAGTACTTC.